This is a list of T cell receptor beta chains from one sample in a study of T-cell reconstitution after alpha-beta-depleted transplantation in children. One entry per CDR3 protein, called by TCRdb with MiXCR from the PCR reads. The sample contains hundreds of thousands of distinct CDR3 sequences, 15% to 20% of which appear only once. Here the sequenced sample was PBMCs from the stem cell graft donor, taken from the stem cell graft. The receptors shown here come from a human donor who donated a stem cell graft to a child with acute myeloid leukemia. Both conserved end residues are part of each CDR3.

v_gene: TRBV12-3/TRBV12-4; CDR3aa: CASRGIGGDSYEQYF
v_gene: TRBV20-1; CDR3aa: CSARGLRPGQGINYGYTF
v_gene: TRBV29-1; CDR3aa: CSVEQGRDTQYF
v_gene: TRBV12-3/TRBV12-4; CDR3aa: CASSLKGPEAFF
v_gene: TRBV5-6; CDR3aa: CASSRSGEYGEKLFF
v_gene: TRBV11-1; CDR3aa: CASSLQVGEGPYQETQYF
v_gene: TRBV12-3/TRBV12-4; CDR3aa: CASSLHPGSTEAFF
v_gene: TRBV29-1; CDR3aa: CSVSVTSTDTQYF
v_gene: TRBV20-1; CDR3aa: CSAFDRGSYNSPLHF
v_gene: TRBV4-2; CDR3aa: CASSQVDGEQFF
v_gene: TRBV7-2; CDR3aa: CASSLRGTDSTDTQYF
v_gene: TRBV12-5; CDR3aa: CASGFAGAGNEQFF
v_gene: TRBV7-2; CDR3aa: CASSLDRGTNYGYTF
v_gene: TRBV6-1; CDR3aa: CASFPSGYTNTGELFF
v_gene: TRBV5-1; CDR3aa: CASGARPGNEQFF
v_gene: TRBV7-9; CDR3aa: CASSLRTSGVYNEQFF
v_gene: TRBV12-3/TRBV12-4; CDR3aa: CASGTGLIWGYTF
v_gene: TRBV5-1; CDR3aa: CASSLVGAYSNEQFF
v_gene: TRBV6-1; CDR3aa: CASRTGGVSIQYF
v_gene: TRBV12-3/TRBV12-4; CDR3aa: CASGRISQGETQYF
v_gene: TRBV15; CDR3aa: CATSTKKDSLNTGELFF
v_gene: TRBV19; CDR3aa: CASSMTGHYGYTF